These T cell receptor beta chains were read from a single sample in a study of blood T cell repertoires in COVID-19. Produced via immunoSEQ multiplex PCR; TCRdb's table is partial and in-frame only. The data contain around 160,000 clones, approximately 80% of them singletons. Material: peripheral blood. The receptors derive from a man between 60 and 70 years old with active or convalescent COVID-19. Both conserved end residues are part of each CDR3. The D gene is left open where the match is weak. A clone size is listed for some rows: how often the clone was seen (once, few, many), or a class if it is expanded.

>TRBV27|TRBJ1-5|NA|TRBD1
TGTGCCAGCAGGACAGGGGTAATTAGCAATCAGCCCCAGCATTTT
CASRTGVISNQPQHF
>TRBV19|TRBJ2-7|once|TRBD2
TGTGCCAGTAGTATTGGACCGACTAGCGGGAGTTACGAGCAGTACTTC
CASSIGPTSGSYEQYF
>TRBV18|TRBJ2-3|few|TRBD1
TGTGCCAGCTCACAGCTCGGGACAGCTAAAGATACGCAGTATTTT
CASSQLGTAKDTQYF
>TRBV5-8|TRBJ2-4|NA|NA
TGTGCCAGCAGCTGGATTGTTAACAGGGAAAACATTCAGTACTTC
CASSWIVNRENIQYF
>TRBV29-1|TRBJ1-2|NA|NA
TGCAGCGTGCCCACAGGGTTAATTATCCGGGGCTACACCTTC
CSVPTGLIIRGYTF
>TRBV11-2|TRBJ2-7|many|NA
TGTGCCAGCAGCCCGAGGGTGCTTTACGAGCAGTACTTC
CASSPRVLYEQYF
>TRBV12-3/TRBV12-4|TRBJ1-2|NA|NA
TGTGCCAGCAGTTTAATGGGGGCAATAGGCTACACCTTC
CASSLMGAIGYTF
>TRBV5-1|TRBJ2-2|NA|NA
TGCGCCAGCAGCTTGGCGGAGGGTGGGACCGGGGAGCTGTTTTTT
CASSLAEGGTGELFF
>TRBV7-3|TRBJ2-2|once|NA
TGTGCCAGCAGCTGGGAGGCCGGGGAGCTGTTTTTT
CASSWEAGELFF
>TRBV24-1|TRBJ2-5|NA|TRBD2
TGTGCCACCAGTGATACAAGCGGGAGTATGTCAGAGACCCAGTACTTC
CATSDTSGSMSETQYF
>TRBV24-1|TRBJ2-1|NA|NA
TGTGCCACCAGTGAACCAAGCGGAAGCTCCTACAATGAGCAGTTCTTC
CATSEPSGSSYNEQFF
>TRBV24-1|TRBJ2-7|NA|TRBD2
TGTGCCACCAGTGATCCCGCTAGCGGGAGTACGGACGAGCAGTACTTC
CATSDPASGSTDEQYF
>TRBV7-3|TRBJ2-5|NA|TRBD2
TGTGCCAGCAGCATTAGCGGGAGGGGAGGGGCCCAGTACTTC
CASSISGRGGAQYF
>TRBV6-2/TRBV6-3|TRBJ1-5|NA|TRBD1
TGTGCCAGCAGTTTCCTGGGACAGCTTAATCAGCCCCAGCATTTT
CASSFLGQLNQPQHF
>TRBV7-3|TRBJ2-1|few|TRBD2
TGTGCCAGCAGCTTGACTAGCGGGATTAATGAGCAGTTCTTC
CASSLTSGINEQFF
>TRBV2|TRBJ2-1|NA|TRBD2
TGTGCCAGCAGCCCCAGACTAGCGGGGTTCTACAATGAGCAGTTCTTC
CASSPRLAGFYNEQFF
>TRBV28|TRBJ1-2|NA|NA
TGTGCCAGCAGTCCGTATATAAGGGGTTCCTATGGCTACACCTTC
CASSPYIRGSYGYTF
>TRBV9|TRBJ1-2|once|NA
TGTGCCAGCAGCGTAGGTACAGGGAAAAACTATGGCTACACCTTC
CASSVGTGKNYGYTF
>TRBV7-2|TRBJ2-6|NA|NA
TGTGCCAGCAGCCCCAACGGAGCTCTCTCTGGGGCCAACGTCCTGACTTTC
CASSPNGALSGANVLTF
>TRBV28|TRBJ1-3|NA|NA
TGTGCCAGCAGTTCGGCTACAGGGTTCTCTGGAAACACCATATATTTT
CASSSATGFSGNTIYF
>TRBV5-8|TRBJ2-1|NA|NA
TGTGCCAGCAGCACCGTCCGAACTGTAGGTCAGGATGAGCAGTTCTTC
CASSTVRTVGQDEQFF
>TRBV4-2|TRBJ2-3|NA|TRBD2
TGTGCCAGCAGCCAAGAACTAGCGGGAGCGGGGGGGGTCCCAGATACGCAGTATTTT
CASSQELAGAGGVPDTQYF
>TRBV24-1|TRBJ2-3|NA|TRBD2
TGTGCCACCACACAGGGACTAGCGGACAGCACAGATACGCAGTATTTT
CATTQGLADSTDTQYF
>TRBV28|TRBJ1-6|few|TRBD1
TGTGCCAGCAGTTCGGACAGGGCGGGTGATTCACCCCTCCACTTT
CASSSDRAGDSPLHF
>TRBV2|TRBJ2-3|NA|NA
TGTGCCAGCAGGGCCAGGGGACCCACAGATACGCAGTATTTT
CASRARGPTDTQYF
>TRBV6-6|TRBJ2-7|few|TRBD1
TGTGCCAGCAGTGCGGACAGGCTTCACGAGCAGTACTTC
CASSADRLHEQYF
>TRBV2|TRBJ1-3|NA|NA
TGTGCCAGCAGCGCCACAAGCTCTGGAAACACCATATATTTT
CASSATSSGNTIYF
>TRBV7-2|TRBJ1-1|NA|NA
TGTGCCAGCAGGGGGGGACGGGGCCGGACTGAAGCTTTCTTT
CASRGGRGRTEAFF
>TRBV27|TRBJ2-1|NA|NA
TGTGCCAGCAGTTTGGGCGGGATAACAAATGAGCAGTTCTTC
CASSLGGITNEQFF
>TRBV6-2/TRBV6-3|TRBJ2-1|NA|NA
TGTGCCAGCAGTTACTCGAGGGATGAGCAGTTCTTC
CASSYSRDEQFF
>TRBV5-6|TRBJ1-2|few|TRBD1
TGTGCCAGCAGCTTGGGGCCCGGGACAGGGGTCTATGGCTACACCTTC
CASSLGPGTGVYGYTF
>TRBV19|TRBJ2-2|NA|NA
TGTGCCAGTAGTATAGCCCAAAACACCGGGGAGCTGTTTTTT
CASSIAQNTGELFF